The 19 T cell receptor beta chains reported below all come from one sample, sequenced in a study of blood T cell repertoires in COVID-19. This table comes from immunoSEQ multiplex PCR, and its TCRdb copy is limited to in-frame clones, with some not included. This table has under 250,000 clones, around 81% appearing once. What was sequenced was PBMCs or T cells enriched from blood (not recorded which). The receptors were gathered from a woman aged 50 to 60 with acute COVID-19.

Regarding this clone: This sample also contains other DNA sequences that code for the same CDR3. The chain recombines TRBV29-1 with TRBJ1-1; D unresolved. Per the germline V gene, CDR1 is SQVTM and CDR2 is ANQGSEA. Trimming took 5 bases from V and 3 from J, leaving 13 bases between them. CDR3 size: 13 residues. CDR3 nucleotides: TGCAGCGTTAAAAGGCAGCGAGACACTGAAGCTTTCTTT. As protein: CSVKRQRDTEAFF.

The genes are TRBV6-2 or TRBV6-3 and TRBJ2-7; D perhaps matches TRBD2 (5 bases). The length of the CDR3 is 17 residues. V was pared by 5 bases and J by 0 bases, with 20 bases between. CDR1 MNHEY and CDR2 SVGEGT come from the germline V gene. The CDR3 reads CASSNQPASGISYEQYF. CDR3 in DNA: TGTGCCAGCAGTAACCAACCGGCGAGCGGCATCTCCTACGAGCAGTACTTC.

The gene calls are TRBV5-4 and TRBJ1-4; TRBD1 agrees at 7 bases. J lost 5 bases, V lost 9 bases, and 7 bases had no gene match. Germline CDR1 is SGHNT and CDR2 is YYREEE (reference sequence). This CDR3 comprises 13 residues. CDR3 sequence: CAIKDRPNEKLFF. In DNA, the CDR3 is TGTGCCATTAAGGACAGGCCGAATGAAAAACTGTTTTTT.

V gene TRBV6-5 combines with J gene TRBJ2-3, with D unresolved. This CDR3 has 15 amino acids. CDR1 and CDR2 (germline): MNHEY, SVGAGI. Trimming cost V 0 bases and J 0 bases, with 7 bases left between them. This chain's CDR3 is CASSYSTQSTDTQYF. The CDR3 DNA reads as TGTGCCAGCAGTTACTCGACTCAGAGCACAGATACGCAGTATTTT.

Notes on this clone: At one end the junction does not follow the germline gene, possibly because of a read error. V is TRBV23-1 and J is TRBJ2-4, with 7 bases that match TRBD2. TRBV23-1 counts as an open reading frame of uncertain function. The CDR3 runs 11 residues. CDR3 in amino acids: CASSQSQWGGF. The CDR3 DNA reads TGCGCCAGCAGTCAATCGCAGTGGGGGGGGTTC.

This clone was recorded only once. V gene TRBV7-2 combines with J gene TRBJ2-5; 9 positions match TRBD2. Germline V gene lookup returns CDR1 SGHTA and CDR2 FQGNSA. There are 15 residues in the CDR3. The J segment lost 7 bases and the V segment lost 3 bases, leaving 9 bases of the junction unmatched. The CDR3 loop reads CASSFGGGAGGTQYF. CDR3 DNA sequence: TGTGCCAGCAGCTTCGGCGGGGGGGCCGGAGGGACCCAGTACTTC.

The chain employs TRBV6-5 and TRBJ2-3; D is perhaps TRBD1 (6 bases). Trimming cost V 4 bases and J 0 bases, with 14 bases left between them. Germline loops: CDR1 MNHEY, CDR2 SVGAGI. The CDR3 covers 16 residues. The CDR3 loop reads CASSLTGWASTDTQYF. In DNA, the CDR3 is TGTGCCAGCAGTTTGACAGGTTGGGCTAGCACAGATACGCAGTATTTT.

The chain recombines TRBV3-1 (or the pseudogene TRBV3-2) with TRBJ1-6; TRBD1 might be the D (5 bases). The CDR3 totals 16 residues. The germline V gene encodes CDR1 LGHDT and CDR2 YNNKEL (reference sequence). Between the trimmed V and J ends, which lost 0 bases and 4 bases, there was a span of 10 bases. This CDR3 is CASSQEPGRYNSPLHF. The CDR3 nucleotides are TGTGCCAGCAGCCAAGAACCAGGGAGGTATAATTCACCCCTCCACTTT.

The gene calls are TRBV28 and TRBJ1-3, with TRBD1 identical over 8 bases. This CDR3 region has 17 residues. Per germline, CDR1 MDHEN and CDR2 SYDVKM. V trimming: 2 bases; J trimming: 0 bases; junction bases outside the gene matches: 6. CDR3 nucleotide sequence: TGTGCCAGCAGTTTACAGGGGGCCACCTCCTCTGGAAACACCATATATTTT. It is translated as CASSLQGATSSGNTIYF.

The table lists this clone with many counts. The chain has TRBV11-2 and TRBJ2-2, with 13 nucleotides matching TRBD2. Germline loops: CDR1 SGHAT, CDR2 FQNNGV. Unmatched junction bases numbered 6, after V lost 3 bases and J lost 2 bases. The CDR3 has 18 residues. The CDR3 DNA is TGTGCCAGCAGCTTGCGAACTAGCGGGAGGGGTAACACCGGGGAGCTGTTTTTT. It specifies CASSLRTSGRGNTGELFF.

The chain employs TRBV4-1 and TRBJ2-5, with 13 bases identical to TRBD2. With 4 bases clipped from V and 3 bases from J, the junction kept 2 bases outside the gene matches. The V gene's germline CDR1 is MGHRA and CDR2 YSYEKL. The CDR3 is 15 residues long. The CDR3 region is CASSRGLAGEETQYF. The CDR3 nucleotides are TGCGCCAGCAGCCGCGGACTAGCGGGAGAAGAGACCCAGTACTTC.

This clone was observed a single time. The chain joins TRBV30 to TRBJ1-2; D remains unclear. This CDR3 is 13 amino acids long. With 4 bases removed from V and 4 bases from J, the gap between germline ends came to 13 bases. In germline, CDR1 is GTSNPN, CDR2 SVGIG (reference sequence). The CDR3 here is CAWTGVESYGYTF. Here the CDR3 DNA reads TGTGCCTGGACCGGGGTAGAGAGCTATGGCTACACCTTC. The variable domain in full, completed from reference TRBV30 and TRBJ1-2, reads SQTIHQWPATLVQPVGSPLSLECTVEGTSNPNLYWYRQAAGRGLQLLFYSVGIGQISSEVPQNLSASRPQDRQFILSSKKLLLSDSGFYLCAWTGVESYGYTFGSGTRLTVV.

The chain recombines TRBV14 with TRBJ2-5, with D uncertain. CDR3 length equals 18 residues. Trimming pared 4 bases from V and 2 bases from J, leaving 23 bases between. The germline gives CDR1 SGHDN, CDR2 FVKESK. In nucleotides, the CDR3 is TGTGCCAGCAGCCGGTGGAGAAAGGAAACACCACCTCAAGAGACCCAGTACTTC. Amino acids: CASSRWRKETPPQETQYF. Full variable domain (outside the CDR3, taken from reference TRBV14 and TRBJ2-5): EAGVTQFPSHSVIEKGQTVTLRCDPISGHDNLYWYRRVMGKEIKFLLHFVKESKQDESGMPNNRFLAERTGGTYSTLKVQPAELEDSGVYFCASSRWRKETPPQETQYFGPGTRLLVL.

The chain recombines TRBV7-2 with TRBJ2-5, with TRBD2 matching 12 bases. V gave up 5 bases and J gave up 5 bases; unmatched junction bases: 12. The germline gives CDR1 SGHTA, CDR2 FQGNSA. The CDR3 has 17 residues. The CDR3, as DNA: TGTGCCAGCAGCCCGCGTGTTCCCGGACTAGCGGGGGAGACCCAGTACTTC. It translates to CASSPRVPGLAGETQYF.

This clone showed up just a few times. V gene TRBV28 combines with J gene TRBJ2-2; 7 nucleotides align to TRBD2. V shed 5 bases, J shed 4 bases, and the junction held 7 bases outside the gene matches. Looked up from germline, CDR1 is MDHEN and CDR2 is SYDVKM. This CDR3 is 15 amino acids long. The CDR3: CASSPAGVGTGELFF. CDR3 DNA: TGTGCCAGCAGTCCGGCGGGAGTAGGCACCGGGGAGCTGTTTTTT.

The chain is built from TRBV29-1 and TRBJ2-3; TRBD1 matches at 7 bases. Trimming took 8 bases from V and 2 from J; bases not matched to a gene: 10. The germline V gene has CDR1 SQVTM and CDR2 ANQGSEA. The CDR3 contains 14 residues. CDR3 protein: CSSQGTDLTDTQYF. The CDR3 DNA is TGCAGCTCTCAAGGGACAGATCTCACAGATACGCAGTATTTT.

The rearrangement links TRBV20-1 to TRBJ1-1; D remains ambiguous. There are 12 residues in the CDR3. V lost 3 bases and J 6 bases, leaving 11 bases between the germline ends. Germline CDR1 is DFQATT and CDR2 is SNEGSKA (reference sequence). CDR3 region: CSASTTPAEAFF. Written as DNA, the CDR3 is TGCAGTGCTAGTACTACCCCAGCTGAAGCTTTCTTT.

V and J are TRBV20-1 and TRBJ2-2; D not resolved. This CDR3 has 11 amino acids. Germline V gene data show CDR1 as DFQATT and CDR2 as SNEGSKA (reference sequence). V dropped 6 bases and J dropped 8 bases, with 10 bases sitting between them. As DNA, the CDR3 is TGCAGTGCCCGAGTTAGAGGGGAGCTGTTTTTT. This sequence encodes CSARVRGELFF.

The CDR3, as DNA: TGTGCCAGCTCACGACTAGCGGGGGACATCAAAAACATTCAGTACTTC. Its translation: CASSRLAGDIKNIQYF. The chain links TRBV18 to TRBJ2-4, with 12 bases identical to TRBD2. The V segment lost 4 bases and the J segment 3 bases; nucleotides outside the gene matches: 4. This CDR3 comprises 16 residues. CDR1 and CDR2 (germline): KGHSH, LQKENI.